The 3 T cell receptor beta chains reported below all come from one sample, sequenced in a study of T cell responses to AZD1222 COVID-19 vaccine. Only in-frame clones appear in the TCRdb table, and some are missing; sequencing was by immunoSEQ multiplex PCR. Counted here are 70,000 to 95,000 clones, around nine tenths occurring once; the ten biggest clones make up less than 9%. The input for sequencing was peripheral blood, taken 28 days after the second AZD1222 dose. Receptor source: an adult who received the AZD1222 COVID-19 vaccine.

The chain joins TRBV3-1 (or the pseudogene TRBV3-2) to TRBJ2-1; 10 bases match TRBD1. Losses at the gene ends were 1 base for V and 4 bases for J; bases not matched to a gene: 7. The CDR3 sequence is 17 residues long. Germline V gene lookup returns CDR1 LGHDT and CDR2 YNNKEL (reference sequence). The CDR3: CASSQAPTGGLYNEQFF. CDR3 DNA: TGTGCCAGCAGCCAAGCGCCGACAGGGGGCTTATACAATGAGCAGTTCTTC.

This rearrangement joins TRBV3-1 (or the pseudogene TRBV3-2) to TRBJ2-2; possibly TRBD1 or TRBD2 for D (5 bases each). V was shortened by 3 bases and J by 7 bases, with 12 bases between the two germline ends. Germline CDR1 LGHDT, CDR2 YNNKEL (reference sequence). The CDR3 length is 14 residues. Here the CDR3 DNA reads TGTGCCAGCAGCCACAGCGGAAGGGGCGGGGAGCTGTTTTTT. Its translation: CASSHSGRGGELFF.

The chain combines TRBV10-3 with TRBJ2-5; the D gene could be TRBD1 or TRBD2 (6 bases each). V lost 0 bases and J 4 bases, leaving 12 bases between the germline ends. The CDR3 loop spans 15 amino acids. Germline CDR1 reads ENHRY; CDR2 reads SYGVKD. CDR3 nucleotide sequence: TGTGCCATCAGTGAGTCGATCGGGGGCGCAGAGACCCAGTACTTC. This gives the protein CAISESIGGAETQYF.